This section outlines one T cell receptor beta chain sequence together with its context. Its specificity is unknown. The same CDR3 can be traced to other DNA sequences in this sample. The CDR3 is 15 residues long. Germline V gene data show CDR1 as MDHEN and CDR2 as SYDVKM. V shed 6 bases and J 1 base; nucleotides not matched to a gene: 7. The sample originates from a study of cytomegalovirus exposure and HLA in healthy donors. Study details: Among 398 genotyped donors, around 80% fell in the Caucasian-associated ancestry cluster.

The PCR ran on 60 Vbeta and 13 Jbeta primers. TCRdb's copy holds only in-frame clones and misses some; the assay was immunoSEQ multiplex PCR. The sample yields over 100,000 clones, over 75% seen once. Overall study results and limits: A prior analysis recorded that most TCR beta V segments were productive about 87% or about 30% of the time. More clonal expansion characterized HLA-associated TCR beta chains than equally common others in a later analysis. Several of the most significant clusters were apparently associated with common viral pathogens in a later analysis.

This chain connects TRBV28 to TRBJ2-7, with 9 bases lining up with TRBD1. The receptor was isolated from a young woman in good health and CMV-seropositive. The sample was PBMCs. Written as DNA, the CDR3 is TGTGCCAGCAGCCTAGACAGGGGGTTGTCCTACGAGCAGTACTTC. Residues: CASSLDRGLSYEQYF.